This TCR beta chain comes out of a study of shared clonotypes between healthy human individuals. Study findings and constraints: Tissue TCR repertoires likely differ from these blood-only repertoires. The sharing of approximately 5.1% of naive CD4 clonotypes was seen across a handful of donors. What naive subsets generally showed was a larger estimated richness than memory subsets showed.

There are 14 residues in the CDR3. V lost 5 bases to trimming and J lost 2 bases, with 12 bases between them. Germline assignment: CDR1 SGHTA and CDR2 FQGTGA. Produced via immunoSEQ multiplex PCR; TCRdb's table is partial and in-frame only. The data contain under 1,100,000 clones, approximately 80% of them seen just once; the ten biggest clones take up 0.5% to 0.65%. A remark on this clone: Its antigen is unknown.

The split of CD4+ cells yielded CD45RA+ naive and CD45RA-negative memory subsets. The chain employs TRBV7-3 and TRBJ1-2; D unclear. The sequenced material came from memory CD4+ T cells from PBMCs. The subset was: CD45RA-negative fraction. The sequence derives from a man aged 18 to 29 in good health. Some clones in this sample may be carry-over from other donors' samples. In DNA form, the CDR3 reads TGTGCCAGCAGCCCTTTAGGGAGGAACTATGGCTACACCTTC. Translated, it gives CASSPLGRNYGYTF.